A selection of T cell receptor beta chains follows, all from one sample in a study of blood T cell repertoires in COVID-19. Here immunoSEQ multiplex PCR was the method, and the copy in TCRdb shows in-frame clones only, minus some. This table has 350,000 or so clones, 86% appearing once. The sample consisted of PBMCs or T cells enriched from blood (not recorded which). Source of these receptors: a woman aged 40-49 years with acute COVID-19. Each CDR3 is given with its conserved first and last residue. Each record gives: V gene, J gene, D gene, clone size, CDR3 DNA, CDR3 protein. D genes are given only for firm matches. A clone size is listed for some rows: how often the clone was seen (once, few, many), or a class if it is expanded.

v_gene: TRBV6-5
j_gene: TRBJ2-7
d_gene: TRBD2
abundance: -
CDR3nt: TGTGCCAGCACAACCGTGGGGGGGTCTCACGAGCAGTACTTC
CDR3aa: CASTTVGGSHEQYF

v_gene: TRBV9
j_gene: TRBJ2-7
d_gene: -
abundance: -
CDR3nt: TGTGCCAGCAGCGTAGATTGGGCCGAGGGGGCCTACGAGCAGTACTTC
CDR3aa: CASSVDWAEGAYEQYF

v_gene: TRBV18
j_gene: TRBJ2-7
d_gene: -
abundance: -
CDR3nt: TGTGCCAGCTCGTCTACCTACGAGCAGTACTTC
CDR3aa: CASSSTYEQYF

v_gene: TRBV2
j_gene: TRBJ1-3
d_gene: -
abundance: -
CDR3nt: TGTGCCAGCAACCTGAGGACATCCGGAAACACCATATATTTT
CDR3aa: CASNLRTSGNTIYF

v_gene: TRBV5-1
j_gene: TRBJ1-4
d_gene: TRBD1
abundance: -
CDR3nt: TGCGCCAGCAGGAGAGGGGGCGGTGATGAAAAACTGTTTTTT
CDR3aa: CASRRGGGDEKLFF

v_gene: TRBV15
j_gene: TRBJ1-6
d_gene: TRBD1
abundance: once
CDR3nt: TGTGCCACCAGACCGACAGGGCAACCTAATTCACCCCTCCACTTT
CDR3aa: CATRPTGQPNSPLHF

v_gene: TRBV6-5
j_gene: TRBJ2-1
d_gene: TRBD1
abundance: once
CDR3nt: TGTGCCAGCAGCCCGGGACAGCTCTACAATGAGCAGTTCTTC
CDR3aa: CASSPGQLYNEQFF

v_gene: TRBV14
j_gene: TRBJ2-3
d_gene: -
abundance: -
CDR3nt: TGTGCCAGCAGCCAAGAACTAGGTACAAAAATCACAGATACGCAGTATTTT
CDR3aa: CASSQELGTKITDTQYF

v_gene: TRBV3-1/TRBV3-2
j_gene: TRBJ2-5
d_gene: TRBD2
abundance: many
CDR3nt: TGTGCCAGCAGCCAAATGCGGGGGGCCTCGGTGGGGAAAGAGACCCAGTACTTC
CDR3aa: CASSQMRGASVGKETQYF

v_gene: TRBV7-3
j_gene: TRBJ1-2
d_gene: -
abundance: -
CDR3nt: TGTGCCAGCAGCTTCAAGCGCTATGGCTACACCTTC
CDR3aa: CASSFKRYGYTF

v_gene: TRBV3-1/TRBV3-2
j_gene: TRBJ1-2
d_gene: -
abundance: -
CDR3nt: TGTGCCAGCAGCCAAGTGGGAGGGGGATTTAACTATGGCTACACCTTC
CDR3aa: CASSQVGGGFNYGYTF

v_gene: TRBV11-2
j_gene: TRBJ2-2
d_gene: TRBD1
abundance: -
CDR3nt: TGTGCCAGCAGCTACTGGGACAGGAAGTCCGGGGAGCTGTTTTTT
CDR3aa: CASSYWDRKSGELFF

v_gene: TRBV6-2/TRBV6-3
j_gene: TRBJ2-7
d_gene: -
abundance: -
CDR3nt: TGTGCCAGCAGTTACTCGAGACTAAACTACTCCTACGAGCAGTACTTC
CDR3aa: CASSYSRLNYSYEQYF

v_gene: TRBV9
j_gene: TRBJ2-1
d_gene: TRBD1
abundance: -
CDR3nt: TGTGCCAGCAGCGCACCACCGACAGGGATAAATGAGCAGTTCTTC
CDR3aa: CASSAPPTGINEQFF

v_gene: TRBV4-3
j_gene: TRBJ2-7
d_gene: -
abundance: -
CDR3nt: TGCGCCAGCAGCCAAGATTGGGTTAGCACTTCCTACGAGCAGTACTTC
CDR3aa: CASSQDWVSTSYEQYF

v_gene: TRBV28
j_gene: TRBJ2-7
d_gene: TRBD1
abundance: -
CDR3nt: TGTGCCAGCACCCTACAGGGGCTTTCCTCCTACGAGCAGTACTTC
CDR3aa: CASTLQGLSSYEQYF

v_gene: TRBV12-3/TRBV12-4
j_gene: TRBJ2-1
d_gene: -
abundance: -
CDR3nt: TGTGCCAGCAGCCCTACTAGACCCCCTCACTTCTTC
CDR3aa: CASSPTRPPHFF

v_gene: TRBV6-5
j_gene: TRBJ2-7
d_gene: -
abundance: -
CDR3nt: TGTGCCAGCAGTCCCGGGACAATTTACGAGCAGTACTTC
CDR3aa: CASSPGTIYEQYF

v_gene: TRBV5-4
j_gene: TRBJ1-6
d_gene: -
abundance: -
CDR3nt: TGTGCCAGCAGCCCCGGGTCCCCTAATTCACCCCTCCACTTT
CDR3aa: CASSPGSPNSPLHF

v_gene: TRBV11-2
j_gene: TRBJ1-2
d_gene: -
abundance: -
CDR3nt: TGTGCCAGCAGCTTAGTTAAGGGGGATTTTGATGGCTACACCTTC
CDR3aa: CASSLVKGDFDGYTF

v_gene: TRBV19
j_gene: TRBJ1-3
d_gene: TRBD1
abundance: -
CDR3nt: TGTGCCAGTACCGATCCGGGACAGGGTGGAAACACCATATATTTT
CDR3aa: CASTDPGQGGNTIYF

v_gene: TRBV28
j_gene: TRBJ2-3
d_gene: TRBD2
abundance: -
CDR3nt: TGTGCCAGCCAACTTGCGGGAGCAGATACGCAGTATTTT
CDR3aa: CASQLAGADTQYF

v_gene: TRBV18
j_gene: TRBJ1-5
d_gene: -
abundance: -
CDR3nt: TGTGCCAGCTCACGAGGGGACACGACCCAGCATTTT
CDR3aa: CASSRGDTTQHF

v_gene: TRBV6-5
j_gene: TRBJ1-5
d_gene: TRBD1
abundance: -
CDR3nt: TGTGCCAGCGGACAGGGTCCCAATCAGCCCCAGCATTTT
CDR3aa: CASGQGPNQPQHF

v_gene: TRBV7-3
j_gene: TRBJ1-2
d_gene: TRBD1
abundance: -
CDR3nt: TGTGCCAGCAGCCCACAAAAGGGGGCGCGGTATGGCTACACCTTC
CDR3aa: CASSPQKGARYGYTF

v_gene: TRBV19
j_gene: TRBJ2-1
d_gene: TRBD2
abundance: -
CDR3nt: TGTGCCAGTAGTGCCCGATACTCTAGCGGGATCTACAATGAGCAGTTCTTC
CDR3aa: CASSARYSSGIYNEQFF

v_gene: TRBV12-1
j_gene: TRBJ1-5
d_gene: -
abundance: -
CDR3nt: TGTGCCAGCAGCACTCAGACGGACAGCATCAATCCCCAGCATTTT
CDR3aa: CASSTQTDSINPQHF

v_gene: TRBV18
j_gene: TRBJ2-3
d_gene: TRBD2
abundance: few
CDR3nt: TGTGCCAGCTCACCCACGCTGGGGACTAGCGGCACAGATACGCAGTATTTT
CDR3aa: CASSPTLGTSGTDTQYF

v_gene: TRBV2
j_gene: TRBJ2-5
d_gene: TRBD2
abundance: -
CDR3nt: TGTGCCAGCAGTGTTTCTAGCGGGATTGGACAGACCCAGTACTTC
CDR3aa: CASSVSSGIGQTQYF

v_gene: TRBV4-2
j_gene: TRBJ2-5
d_gene: -
abundance: -
CDR3nt: TGTGCCAGCAGCCTAGAACCCGGGAGACTAGAGACCCAGTACTTC
CDR3aa: CASSLEPGRLETQYF

v_gene: TRBV2
j_gene: TRBJ2-2
d_gene: TRBD2
abundance: -
CDR3nt: TGTGCCAGCGGAGCGGGGGGCGGGGGCACCGGGGAGCTGTTTTTT
CDR3aa: CASGAGGGGTGELFF

v_gene: TRBV7-8
j_gene: TRBJ1-1
d_gene: -
abundance: -
CDR3nt: TGTGCCAGCAGCATCCGGACGGACAGTACTGAAGCTTTCTTT
CDR3aa: CASSIRTDSTEAFF

v_gene: TRBV5-4
j_gene: TRBJ2-1
d_gene: TRBD2
abundance: -
CDR3nt: TGTGCCAGCAGCCCCGCGGGGGGGGCCATTTACAATGAGCAGTTCTTC
CDR3aa: CASSPAGGAIYNEQFF

v_gene: TRBV11-2
j_gene: TRBJ2-5
d_gene: TRBD1
abundance: -
CDR3nt: TGTGCCAGCAGCCTGACAGGGGAAGAGACCCAGTACTTC
CDR3aa: CASSLTGEETQYF

v_gene: TRBV11-2
j_gene: TRBJ2-7
d_gene: TRBD2
abundance: -
CDR3nt: TGTGCCAGCAGCTTAGCCGGGACTAGCGGGAGGGCCCCCTACGAGCAGTACTTC
CDR3aa: CASSLAGTSGRAPYEQYF

v_gene: TRBV7-9
j_gene: TRBJ2-1
d_gene: TRBD2
abundance: -
CDR3nt: TGTGCCAGCAGCCGAAGCGGGGGAACCTACAATGAGCAGTTCTTC
CDR3aa: CASSRSGGTYNEQFF

v_gene: TRBV7-9
j_gene: TRBJ1-4
d_gene: -
abundance: -
CDR3nt: TGTGCCAGCAGCCCCCCCATCCCGACGACAGTCAATAATGAAAAACTGTTTTTT
CDR3aa: CASSPPIPTTVNNEKLFF

v_gene: TRBV5-4
j_gene: TRBJ1-2
d_gene: TRBD1
abundance: -
CDR3nt: TGTGCCAGCAGCAAAACCCCCGGGACAGCCTATGGCTACACCTTC
CDR3aa: CASSKTPGTAYGYTF

v_gene: TRBV29-1
j_gene: TRBJ2-7
d_gene: TRBD1
abundance: -
CDR3nt: TGCAGCGTTGAACCGGACAGGCCGACCTACGAGCAGTACTTC
CDR3aa: CSVEPDRPTYEQYF

v_gene: TRBV19
j_gene: TRBJ1-1
d_gene: -
abundance: once
CDR3nt: TGTGCCAGTAGGAATAGGAACACTGAAGCTTTCTTT
CDR3aa: CASRNRNTEAFF

v_gene: TRBV4-1
j_gene: TRBJ1-2
d_gene: TRBD1
abundance: -
CDR3nt: TGCGCCAGCAGCCAAGACGGGGACAGGGGAAGGTATGGCTACACCTTC
CDR3aa: CASSQDGDRGRYGYTF

v_gene: TRBV7-2
j_gene: TRBJ2-2
d_gene: -
abundance: -
CDR3nt: TGTGCCAGCAGCTTACCCTCTAACACCGGGGAGCTGTTTTTT
CDR3aa: CASSLPSNTGELFF

v_gene: TRBV7-9
j_gene: TRBJ1-2
d_gene: -
abundance: -
CDR3nt: TGTGCCAGCAGCTCTAATATAAGGGGAACTACCTATGGCTACACCTTC
CDR3aa: CASSSNIRGTTYGYTF

v_gene: TRBV28
j_gene: TRBJ1-2
d_gene: -
abundance: -
CDR3nt: TGTGCCAGCAGTTCCGAGCGGCTGGGATCGCCCTATGGCTACACCTTC
CDR3aa: CASSSERLGSPYGYTF

v_gene: TRBV13
j_gene: TRBJ1-6
d_gene: TRBD1
abundance: -
CDR3nt: TGTGCCAGCAGCCCCCGATCGGACAGGGTCTCACCCCTCCACTTT
CDR3aa: CASSPRSDRVSPLHF

v_gene: TRBV2
j_gene: TRBJ1-6
d_gene: TRBD1
abundance: -
CDR3nt: TGTGCCAGCTCGGGACAGCCGAGCTCCTATAATTCACCCCTCCACTTT
CDR3aa: CASSGQPSSYNSPLHF

v_gene: TRBV4-2
j_gene: TRBJ1-1
d_gene: -
abundance: -
CDR3nt: TGTGCCAGCAGCCAACCCAGGGATACTGAAGCTTTCTTT
CDR3aa: CASSQPRDTEAFF

v_gene: TRBV11-2
j_gene: TRBJ2-1
d_gene: -
abundance: -
CDR3nt: TGTGCCAGCCGGGTGCCAGGGATTAAATACAATGAGCAGTTCTTC
CDR3aa: CASRVPGIKYNEQFF